The 12 T cell receptor beta chains reported below all come from one sample, sequenced in a study of naive and memory T cell subsets (dated by TCRdb to about 2017). Points the paper makes about the study in general: A few larger clonotypes were present in naive repertoires, especially CD8 naive repertoires, and these clonotypes were possibly memory cells re-expressing CD45RA.

Libraries came from UMI-ligation and nested PCR. The sequencer listed for this sample is Illumina MiSeq. The beta constant-region primer was an equimolar mix of two oligonucleotides covering both TRBC1 and TRBC2. Four rounds of PCR, combining the SP2 primer with nested alpha and beta constant-region primers, were used to amplify the ligated cDNA. The public reads were run again by TCRdb, first through fastp at Q25 and then through MiXCR, and only productive beta chains were kept. Every CDR3 protein is listed once, alongside the most common genes and DNA of its rows. The sample data list around 160,000 distinct CDR3 sequences, and 22% of these were observed just once. The top ten constitute roughly 0.1% of the sample. Antigens for these TCRs are unknown. Sequenced material: naive CD4+ T cells from blood. The cell subset or site label corresponds to: naive T cells, CD45RA high CD27+. Source of these receptors: a human donor in good health.

This chain links TRBV12-3 or TRBV12-4 with TRBJ2-2; TRBD2 agrees at 9 bases. J lost 8 bases, V lost 3 bases, and 19 bases had no gene match. The CDR3 is 19 amino acids. CDR3 residues: CASSFYLGGTSGSGGELFF. The CDR3 coding sequence is TGTGCCAGCAGTTTCTACCTTGGTGGAACTAGCGGGTCCGGGGGGGAGCTGTTTTTT.

This sequence joins TRBV30 and TRBJ1-2; tentatively, D is TRBD1 (6 bases). This CDR3 contains 16 residues. The ends were cut back, 0 bases at V and 6 bases at J, with 20 bases in the middle. Germline lookup yields CDR1 GTSNPN and CDR2 SVGIG (reference sequence). The CDR3 nucleotides are TGTGCCTGGAGTGTCTTGCAGGGGAGAGCCAGGGATGGCTACACCTTC. This codes for CAWSVLQGRARDGYTF. Drawing the rest from reference TRBV30 and TRBJ1-2, the complete variable domain is SQTIHQWPATLVQPVGSPLSLECTVEGTSNPNLYWYRQAAGRGLQLLFYSVGIGQISSEVPQNLSASRPQDRQFILSSKKLLLSDSGFYLCAWSVLQGRARDGYTFGSGTRLTVV.

This clonotype has a handful of counts. The chain couples TRBV28 to TRBJ2-3; 10 nucleotides match TRBD2. Germline V gene sequence: CDR1 MDHEN, CDR2 SYDVKM. The CDR3 sequence is 18 residues long. With V trimmed by 3 bases and J by 7 bases, 16 bases remained unmatched. The CDR3 sequence is CASSFILGGLAEGYTQYF. In nucleotides, the CDR3 is TGTGCCAGCAGTTTCATATTGGGTGGACTAGCGGAGGGATATACGCAGTATTTT.

This sequence joins TRBV20-1 and TRBJ2-1, with a tentative D call TRBD2 (6 bases). CDR3 length: 11 amino acids. The germline V gene has CDR1 DFQATT and CDR2 SNEGSKA (reference sequence). Trimming cost V 7 bases and J 5 bases, with 9 bases left between them. In DNA form, the CDR3 reads TGCAGTGGGGACTGGGACAATGAGCAGTTCTTC. It is translated as CSGDWDNEQFF.

The rearrangement joins TRBV6-5 to TRBJ2-1; 8 bases are a match to TRBD2. Germline CDR1 and CDR2: MNHEY and SVGAGI. Trimming at V came to 2 bases and at J to 6 bases, leaving 3 bases not matched to a gene. This CDR3 contains 14 residues. This CDR3 reads CASSYGAGGNEQFF. CDR3 DNA sequence: TGTGCCAGCAGTTACGGGGCGGGGGGCAATGAGCAGTTCTTC.

The chain carries TRBV28 and TRBJ1-5; TRBD1 might be the D (6 bases). V was cut by 7 bases and J by 1 base, with 17 bases left in between. CDR3 size: 16 residues. Germline loops: CDR1 MDHEN, CDR2 SYDVKM. The CDR3 loop reads CASIDRSPLSNQPQHF. CDR3 DNA sequence: TGTGCCAGCATCGACAGGAGCCCGCTAAGCAATCAGCCCCAGCATTTT.

This clonotype was observed a handful of times. The chain carries TRBV5-1 and TRBJ2-7, with TRBD1 identical over 7 bases. Per germline, CDR1 SGHRS and CDR2 YFSETQ. V lost 0 bases and J lost 4; bases outside the gene matches: 4. The CDR3 consists of 14 residues. The CDR3 is CASSLAGQIYEQYF. The CDR3 DNA follows: TGCGCCAGCAGCTTGGCGGGACAGATTTACGAGCAGTACTTC.

V is TRBV7-2 and J is TRBJ2-3; 7 bases are a match to TRBD2. Germline lookup yields CDR1 SGHTA and CDR2 FQGNSA. V shed 3 bases and J 6 bases; nucleotides not matched to a gene: 6. The CDR3 loop spans 14 amino acids. The CDR3 nucleotides are TGTGCCAGCAGCTTGATAGCGGGTGGGGATACGCAGTATTTT. It yields the protein CASSLIAGGDTQYF.

This sequence joins TRBV6-2 or TRBV6-3 and TRBJ2-6; D perhaps matches TRBD1 (5 bases). The CDR3 runs to 18 residues. CDR1 and CDR2 from the germline V gene are MNHEY and SVGEGT. Deletions cut 7 bases from V and 0 bases from J, with 19 bases between. CDR3 amino acids: CASTGDRSRSSGANVLTF. In DNA form, the CDR3 reads TGTGCCAGCACTGGAGACAGATCGCGATCCTCTGGGGCCAACGTCCTGACTTTC.

This clonotype was detected only a few times. The chain employs TRBV20-1 and TRBJ2-3; 8 bases agree with TRBD2. CDR1 DFQATT and CDR2 SNEGSKA come from the germline V gene (reference sequence). V trimming: 2 bases; J trimming: 5 bases; junction bases outside the gene matches: 6. This CDR3 spans 14 amino acids. The CDR3 reads CSARPRLAIDTQYF. CDR3 bases: TGCAGTGCTAGACCCCGACTAGCGATAGATACGCAGTATTTT.

This clonotype was recorded a few times. The V gene is TRBV28, the J gene TRBJ1-1, with D possibly being TRBD1 (5 bases). CDR3 length: 14 amino acids. Germline V gene data show CDR1 as MDHEN and CDR2 as SYDVKM. The V gene lost 2 bases and the J gene lost 2 bases, with 9 bases spanning the gap. CDR3 protein: CASSLGQGNTEAFF. CDR3 in DNA: TGTGCCAGCAGTTTAGGGCAGGGAAACACTGAAGCTTTCTTT.

The chain carries TRBV28 and TRBJ2-5; TRBD1 aligns across 9 bases. Germline CDR1 MDHEN, CDR2 SYDVKM. The CDR3 consists of 14 residues. Germline trimming cut 5 bases from V and 5 bases from J; bases unmatched to any gene: 6. CDR3 sequence reads: CASSRDRVLETQYF. In nucleotides, the CDR3 is TGTGCCAGCAGTCGGGACAGGGTCCTCGAGACCCAGTACTTC. Variable domain in full (rest from reference TRBV28 and TRBJ2-5): DVKVTQSSRYLVKRTGEKVFLECVQDMDHENMFWYRQDPGLGLRLIYFSYDVKMKEKGDIPEGYSVSREKKERFSLILESASTNQTSMYLCASSRDRVLETQYFGPGTRLLVL.